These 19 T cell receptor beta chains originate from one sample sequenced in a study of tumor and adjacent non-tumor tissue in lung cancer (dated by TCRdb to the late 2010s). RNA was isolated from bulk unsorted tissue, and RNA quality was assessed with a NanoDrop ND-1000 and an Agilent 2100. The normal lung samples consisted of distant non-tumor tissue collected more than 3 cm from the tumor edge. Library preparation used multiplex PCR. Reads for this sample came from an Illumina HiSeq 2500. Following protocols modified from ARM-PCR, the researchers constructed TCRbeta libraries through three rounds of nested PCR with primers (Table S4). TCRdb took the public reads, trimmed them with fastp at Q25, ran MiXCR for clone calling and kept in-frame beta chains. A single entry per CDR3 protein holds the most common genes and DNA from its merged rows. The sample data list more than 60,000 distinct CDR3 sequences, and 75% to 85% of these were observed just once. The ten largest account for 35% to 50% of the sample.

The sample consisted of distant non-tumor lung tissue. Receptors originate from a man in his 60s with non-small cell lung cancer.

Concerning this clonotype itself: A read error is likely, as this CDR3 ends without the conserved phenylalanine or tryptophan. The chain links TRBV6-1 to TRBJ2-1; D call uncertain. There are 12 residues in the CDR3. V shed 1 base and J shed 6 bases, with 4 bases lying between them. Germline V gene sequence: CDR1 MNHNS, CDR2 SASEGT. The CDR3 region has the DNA TGTGCCAGCAGTGAAGGGGTCAATGAGCAGTTCCTC. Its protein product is CASSEGVNEQFL.

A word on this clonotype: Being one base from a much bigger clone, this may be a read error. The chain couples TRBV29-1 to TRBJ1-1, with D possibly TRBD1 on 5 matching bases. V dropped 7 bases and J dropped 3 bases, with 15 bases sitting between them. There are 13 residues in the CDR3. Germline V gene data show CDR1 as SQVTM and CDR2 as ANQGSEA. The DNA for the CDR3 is TGCAGCGCCCGGGACCCCATGGACACTGAAGCTTTCTTT. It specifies CSARDPMDTEAFF.

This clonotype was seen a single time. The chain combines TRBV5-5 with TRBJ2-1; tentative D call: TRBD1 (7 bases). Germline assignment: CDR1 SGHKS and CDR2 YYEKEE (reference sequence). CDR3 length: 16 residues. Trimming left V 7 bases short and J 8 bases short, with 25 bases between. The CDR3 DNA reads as TGTGCCAGCGGCTCCCAGGGGGGCGGCCAAAGGGATGAGCAGTTCTTC. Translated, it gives CASGSQGGGQRDEQFF. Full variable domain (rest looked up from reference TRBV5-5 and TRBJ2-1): DAGVTQSPTHLIKTRGQQVTLRCSPISGHKSVSWYQQVLGQGPQFIFQYYEKEERGRGNFPDRFSARQFPNYSSELNVNALLLGDSALYLCASGSQGGGQRDEQFFGPGTRLTVL.

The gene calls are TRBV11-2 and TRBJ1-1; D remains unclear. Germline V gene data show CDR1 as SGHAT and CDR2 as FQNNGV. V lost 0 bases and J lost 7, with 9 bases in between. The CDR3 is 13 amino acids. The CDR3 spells CASSLEWVSEAFF. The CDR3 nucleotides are TGTGCCAGCAGCTTAGAATGGGTCAGTGAAGCTTTCTTT. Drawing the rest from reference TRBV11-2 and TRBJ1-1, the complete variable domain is EAGVAQSPRYKIIEKRQSVAFWCNPISGHATLYWYQQILGQGPKLLIQFQNNGVVDDSQLPKDRFSAERLKGVDSTLKIQPAKLEDSAVYLCASSLEWVSEAFFGQGTRLTVV.

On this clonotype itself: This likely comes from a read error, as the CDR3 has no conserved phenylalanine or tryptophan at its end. The CDR3 bases are TGTGCCAGCAGGTTGAGGCAGGGGAATGGATCATCCCTCCACTTA. Encoded protein: CASRLRQGNGSSLHL. The genes are TRBV5-6 and TRBJ1-6; possibly TRBD1 for D (6 bases). In germline, CDR1 is SGHDT, CDR2 YYEEEE. This CDR3 is built from 15 residues. The V end lost 5 bases, the J end lost 14 bases, and 23 bases lay between the germline ends.

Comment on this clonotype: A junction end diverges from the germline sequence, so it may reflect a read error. CDR3 sequence (DNA): TGTAGCGTCCAGGGTGGGAATGGCTACACCTTC. Amino acids: CSVQGGNGYTF. The genes are TRBV29-1 and TRBJ1-2, with a weak D call TRBD1 (5 bases). The length of the CDR3 is 11 residues. CDR1 and CDR2 (germline): SQVTM, ANQGSEA.

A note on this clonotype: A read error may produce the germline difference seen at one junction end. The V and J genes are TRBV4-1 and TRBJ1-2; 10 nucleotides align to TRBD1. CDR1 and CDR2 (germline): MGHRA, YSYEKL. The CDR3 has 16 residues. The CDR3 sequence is CANSQDAPDRGLGNTF. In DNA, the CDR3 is TGCGCCAACAGCCAAGATGCCCCCGACAGGGGGCTTGGCAACACCTTC.

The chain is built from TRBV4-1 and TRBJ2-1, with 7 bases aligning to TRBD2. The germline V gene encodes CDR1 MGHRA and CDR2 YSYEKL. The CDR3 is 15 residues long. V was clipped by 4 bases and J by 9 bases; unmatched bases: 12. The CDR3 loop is CASSLIARGEGEQFF. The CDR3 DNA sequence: TGCGCCAGCAGCCTCATAGCGAGAGGGGAGGGTGAGCAGTTCTTC.

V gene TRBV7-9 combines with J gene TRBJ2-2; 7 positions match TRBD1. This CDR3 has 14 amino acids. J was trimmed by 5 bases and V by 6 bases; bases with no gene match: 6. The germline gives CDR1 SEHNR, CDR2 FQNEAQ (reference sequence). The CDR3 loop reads CASRSEQGTGELFF. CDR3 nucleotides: TGTGCCAGCAGGTCGGAACAGGGGACCGGGGAGCTGTTTTTT.

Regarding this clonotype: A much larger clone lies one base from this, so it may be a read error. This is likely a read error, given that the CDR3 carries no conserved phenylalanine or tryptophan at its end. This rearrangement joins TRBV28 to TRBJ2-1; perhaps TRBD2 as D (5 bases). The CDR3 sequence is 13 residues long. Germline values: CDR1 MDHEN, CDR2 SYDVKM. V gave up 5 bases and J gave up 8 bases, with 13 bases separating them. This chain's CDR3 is CASSKGGWDEQFL. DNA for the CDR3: TGTGCCAGCAGTAAAGGAGGTTGGGATGAGCAGTTCCTC.

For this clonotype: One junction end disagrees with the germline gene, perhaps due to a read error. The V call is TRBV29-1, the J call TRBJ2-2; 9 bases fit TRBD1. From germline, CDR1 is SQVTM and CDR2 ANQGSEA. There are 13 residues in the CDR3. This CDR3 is CSVRTGAGGELFF. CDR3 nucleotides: TGTAGCGTCAGGACAGGGGCGGGCGGGGAGCTGTTTTTT.

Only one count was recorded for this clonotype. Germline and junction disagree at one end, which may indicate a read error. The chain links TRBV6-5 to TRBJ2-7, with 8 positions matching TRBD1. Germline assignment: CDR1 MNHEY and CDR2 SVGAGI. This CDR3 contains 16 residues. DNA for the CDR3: TGTACCAGCAGATCACTCAGCCGGGACAGGACCTACGAGCAGTACTTC. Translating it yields CTSRSLSRDRTYEQYF.

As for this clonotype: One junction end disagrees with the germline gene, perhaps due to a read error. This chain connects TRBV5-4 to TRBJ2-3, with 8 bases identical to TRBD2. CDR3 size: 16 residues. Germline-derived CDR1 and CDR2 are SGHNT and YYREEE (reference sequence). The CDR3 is CAISPIEREPGDTQYF. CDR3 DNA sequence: TGTGCCATCAGCCCTATCGAGCGGGAGCCGGGAGATACTCAGTATTTC.

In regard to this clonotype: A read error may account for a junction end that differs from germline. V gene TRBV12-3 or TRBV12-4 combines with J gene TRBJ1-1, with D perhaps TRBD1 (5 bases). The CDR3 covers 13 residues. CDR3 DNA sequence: TGTGCCAGCAGCCTATCTAGGGGTACTGAAGCTCTATTT. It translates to CASSLSRGTEALF.

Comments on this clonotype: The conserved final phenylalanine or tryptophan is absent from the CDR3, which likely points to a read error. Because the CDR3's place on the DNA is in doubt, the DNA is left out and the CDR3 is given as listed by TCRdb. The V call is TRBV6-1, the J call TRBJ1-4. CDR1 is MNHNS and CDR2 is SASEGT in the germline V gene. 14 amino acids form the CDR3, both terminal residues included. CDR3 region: CSSSERSQNENCFL.

The CDR3 is CASGDSGYDEQFF. CDR3 nucleotide sequence: TGTGCCAGCGGGGATAGCGGGTACGATGAGCAGTTCTTC. The V gene is TRBV7-9, the J gene TRBJ2-1; TRBD2 matches 7 bases. This CDR3 contains 13 residues. V was pared by 8 bases and J by 8 bases, with 9 bases of the junction left unmatched. Germline-derived CDR1 and CDR2 are SEHNR and FQNEAQ (reference sequence).

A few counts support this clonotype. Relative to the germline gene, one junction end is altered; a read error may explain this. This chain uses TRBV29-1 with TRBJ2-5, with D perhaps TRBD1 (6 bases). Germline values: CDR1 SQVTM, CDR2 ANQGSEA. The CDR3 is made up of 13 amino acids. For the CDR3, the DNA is TGCAACGTTGAGACAGGTGTACAAGAAACCCAGTACTTC. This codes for CNVETGVQETQYF.

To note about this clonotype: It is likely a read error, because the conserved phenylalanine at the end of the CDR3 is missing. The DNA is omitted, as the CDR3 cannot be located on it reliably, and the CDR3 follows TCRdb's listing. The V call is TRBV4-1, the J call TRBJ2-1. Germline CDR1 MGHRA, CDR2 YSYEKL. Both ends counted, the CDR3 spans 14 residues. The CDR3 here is CASSQERNYNEQIS.

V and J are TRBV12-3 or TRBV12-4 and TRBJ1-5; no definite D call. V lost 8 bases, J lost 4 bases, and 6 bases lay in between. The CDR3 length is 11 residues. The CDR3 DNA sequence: TGTGCCAGCGCTGGTAATCAGCCCCAGCATTTT. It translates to CASAGNQPQHF.